This T cell receptor beta chain was identified during a study of glioma-infiltrating T cells. As concerns this clonotype: Antigen: not known. A read error may account for a junction end that differs from germline.

Study-level points and caveats: Tissue-blood divergence was below expectation in non-neoplastic patients, above in gliomas. CDR3 overlap between tissue and blood was very small.

TCR alpha and beta CDR3 regions were amplified from RNA using iRepertoire nested multiplex PCR. One-step reverse transcription and amplification started from approximately 100-400 ng of tissue mRNA or PBMC total RNA. MiXCR was run by TCRdb on the multiplex PCR reads, yielding one entry per CDR3 protein. This sample has about 140,000 distinct CDR3 sequences; about two fifths occur once, and the top ten carry around a fifth. The CDR3 covers 16 residues. Per germline, CDR1 DFQATT and CDR2 SNEGSKA (reference sequence). The receptor comes from a human donor with low-grade glioma or glioblastoma, undergoing nonglioma brain surgery, or in good health (not recorded which). Sequencing used glioma tissue, nonneoplastic brain tissue, or PBMCs (not recorded which). The V and J genes are TRBV20-1 and TRBJ1-1, with TRBD1 matching 8 bases. The CDR3: CSAREDLRGLNSEAFF. The CDR3 DNA sequence: TGCAGTGCTAGAGAGGACCTCAGGGGGCTGAACAGTGAAGCTTTCTTT.